This TCR beta chain was profiled in a study of cytotoxic CD8 clonotypes in ibrutinib-treated CLL. The study, taken as a whole, reports: An increase in clonality occurred at ibrutinib response, followed by a return toward baseline at progression.

As to this clone: The antigen is undetermined.

Sequencing was designed to attain a depth spanning 1 in 200,000 to 1 in 1 million T cells. Using immunoSEQ multiplex PCR, the repertoire was profiled, and TCRdb retains in-frame clones only, with some absent. This sample has roughly 100,000 clones, with 78% found just once. Looked up from germline, CDR1 is MGHDK and CDR2 is SYGVNS. This CDR3 has 13 amino acids. V lost 4 bases and J lost 2, with 6 bases in between. V gene TRBV25-1 combines with J gene TRBJ1-3, with TRBD1 as a possible D gene (5 bases). The material sequenced was PBMCs, taken after 12 months of ibrutinib treatment. The source of this sequence is a human donor with chronic lymphocytic leukemia. In nucleotides, the CDR3 is TGTGCCAGCAGTGGGGGCCCTGGAAACACCATATATTTT. Translating gives CASSGGPGNTIYF.